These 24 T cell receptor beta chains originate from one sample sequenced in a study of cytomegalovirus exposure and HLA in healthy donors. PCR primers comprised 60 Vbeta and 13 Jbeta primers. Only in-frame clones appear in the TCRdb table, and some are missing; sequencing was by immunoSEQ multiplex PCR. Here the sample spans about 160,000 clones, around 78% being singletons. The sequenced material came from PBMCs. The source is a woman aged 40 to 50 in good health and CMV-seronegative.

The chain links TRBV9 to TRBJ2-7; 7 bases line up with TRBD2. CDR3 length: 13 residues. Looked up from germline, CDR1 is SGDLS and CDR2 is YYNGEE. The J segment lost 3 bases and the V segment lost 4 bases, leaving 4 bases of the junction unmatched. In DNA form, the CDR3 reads TGTGCCAGCAGCAGAAGCGGGAACTACGAGCAGTACTTC. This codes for CASSRSGNYEQYF.

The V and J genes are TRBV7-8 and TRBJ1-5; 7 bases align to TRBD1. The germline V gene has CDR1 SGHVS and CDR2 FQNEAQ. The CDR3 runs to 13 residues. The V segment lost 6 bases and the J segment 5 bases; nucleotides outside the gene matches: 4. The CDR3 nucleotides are TGTGCCAGCAGTCGAGGGGGCGATCAGCCCCAGCATTTT. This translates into CASSRGGDQPQHF.

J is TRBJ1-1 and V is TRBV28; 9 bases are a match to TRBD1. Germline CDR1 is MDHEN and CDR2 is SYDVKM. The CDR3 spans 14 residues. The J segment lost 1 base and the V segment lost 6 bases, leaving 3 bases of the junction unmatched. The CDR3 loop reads CASRGDRANTEAFF. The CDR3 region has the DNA TGTGCCAGCAGAGGGGACAGGGCGAACACTGAAGCTTTCTTT.

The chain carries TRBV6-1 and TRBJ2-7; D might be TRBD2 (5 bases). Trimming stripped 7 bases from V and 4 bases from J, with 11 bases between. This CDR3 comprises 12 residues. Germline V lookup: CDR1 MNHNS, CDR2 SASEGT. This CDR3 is CASTRTSYEQYF. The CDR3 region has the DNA TGTGCCAGCACCAGGACTTCGTACGAGCAGTACTTC.

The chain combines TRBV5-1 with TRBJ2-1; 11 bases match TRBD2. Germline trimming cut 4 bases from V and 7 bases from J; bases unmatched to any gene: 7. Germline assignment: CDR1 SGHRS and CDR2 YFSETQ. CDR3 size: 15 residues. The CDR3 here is CASSLLAGGRNEQFF. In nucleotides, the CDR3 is TGCGCCAGCAGCCTCCTAGCGGGAGGTCGGAATGAGCAGTTCTTC.

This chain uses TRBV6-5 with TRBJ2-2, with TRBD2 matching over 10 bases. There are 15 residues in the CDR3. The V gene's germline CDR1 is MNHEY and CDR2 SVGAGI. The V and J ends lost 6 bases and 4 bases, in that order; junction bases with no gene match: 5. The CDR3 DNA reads TGTGCCAGCAGCCCCGGGACTAGCGCCACCGGGGAGCTGTTTTTT. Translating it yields CASSPGTSATGELFF.

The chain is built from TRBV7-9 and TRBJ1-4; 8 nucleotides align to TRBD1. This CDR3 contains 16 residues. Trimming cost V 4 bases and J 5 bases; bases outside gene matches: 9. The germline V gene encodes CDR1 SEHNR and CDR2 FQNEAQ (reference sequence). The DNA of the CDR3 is TGTGCCAGCAGCTCCCTGACAGGGGATTTCAATGAAAAACTGTTTTTT. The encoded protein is CASSSLTGDFNEKLFF.

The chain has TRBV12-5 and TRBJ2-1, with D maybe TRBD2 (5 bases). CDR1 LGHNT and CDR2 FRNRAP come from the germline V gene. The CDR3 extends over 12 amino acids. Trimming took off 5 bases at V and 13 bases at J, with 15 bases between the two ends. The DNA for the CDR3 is TGTGCTAGTGGTCCGGACTCCGTGACTCAGTTCTTC. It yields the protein CASGPDSVTQFF.

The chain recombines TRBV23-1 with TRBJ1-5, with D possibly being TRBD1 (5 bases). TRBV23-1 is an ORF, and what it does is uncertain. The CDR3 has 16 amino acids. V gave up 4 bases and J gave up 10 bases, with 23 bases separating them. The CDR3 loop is CASSLESGLWIGPQHF. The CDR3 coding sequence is TGCGCCAGCAGTCTAGAATCAGGGTTGTGGATCGGACCCCAGCATTTT.

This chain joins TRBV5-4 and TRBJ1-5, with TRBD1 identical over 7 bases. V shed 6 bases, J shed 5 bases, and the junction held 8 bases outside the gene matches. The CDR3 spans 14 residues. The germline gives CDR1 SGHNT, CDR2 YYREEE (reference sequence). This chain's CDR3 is CASIPQGPYQPQHF. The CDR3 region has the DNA TGTGCCAGCATCCCACAGGGGCCATATCAGCCCCAGCATTTT.

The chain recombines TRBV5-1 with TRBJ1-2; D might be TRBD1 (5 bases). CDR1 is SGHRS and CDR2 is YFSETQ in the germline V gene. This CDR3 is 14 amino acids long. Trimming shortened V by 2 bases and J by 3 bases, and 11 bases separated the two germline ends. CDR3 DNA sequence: TGCGCCAGCAGCTTTCTGACAGAGGACTATGGCTACACCTTC. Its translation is CASSFLTEDYGYTF.

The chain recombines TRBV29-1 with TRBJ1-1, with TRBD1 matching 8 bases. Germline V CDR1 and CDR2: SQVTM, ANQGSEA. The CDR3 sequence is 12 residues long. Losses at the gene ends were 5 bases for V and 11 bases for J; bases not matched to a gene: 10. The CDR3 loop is CSVHLGQGRAFF. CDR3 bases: TGCAGCGTTCACCTAGGACAGGGTCGGGCTTTCTTT.

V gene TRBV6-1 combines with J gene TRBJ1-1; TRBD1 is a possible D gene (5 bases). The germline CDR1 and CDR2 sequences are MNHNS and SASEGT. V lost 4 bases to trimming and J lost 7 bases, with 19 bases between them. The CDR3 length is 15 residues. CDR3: CASSAEGRGGSEAFF. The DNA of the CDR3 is TGTGCCAGCAGTGCGGAGGGTAGGGGAGGGAGTGAAGCTTTCTTT.

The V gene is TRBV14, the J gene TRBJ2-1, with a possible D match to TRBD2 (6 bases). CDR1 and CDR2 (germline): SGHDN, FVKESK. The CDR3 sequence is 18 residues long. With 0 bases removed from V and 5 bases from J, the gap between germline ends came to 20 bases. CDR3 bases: TGTGCCAGCAGCCAAGATTTAAGTTGGGGGAGGATTGACAATGAGCAGTTCTTC. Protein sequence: CASSQDLSWGRIDNEQFF.

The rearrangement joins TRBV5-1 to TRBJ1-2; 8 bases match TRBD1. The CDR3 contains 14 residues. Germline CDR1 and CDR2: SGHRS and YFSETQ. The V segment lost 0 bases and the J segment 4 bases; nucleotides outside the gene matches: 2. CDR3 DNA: TGCGCCAGCAGCTTGGGGGGACAGGTCTATGGCTACACCTTC. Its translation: CASSLGGQVYGYTF.

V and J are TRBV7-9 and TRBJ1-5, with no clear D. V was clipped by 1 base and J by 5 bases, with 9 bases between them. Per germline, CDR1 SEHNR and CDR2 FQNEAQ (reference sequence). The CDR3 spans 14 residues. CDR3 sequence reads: CASSLGAGDQPQHF. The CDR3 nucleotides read TGTGCCAGCAGCTTAGGTGCGGGCGATCAGCCCCAGCATTTT.

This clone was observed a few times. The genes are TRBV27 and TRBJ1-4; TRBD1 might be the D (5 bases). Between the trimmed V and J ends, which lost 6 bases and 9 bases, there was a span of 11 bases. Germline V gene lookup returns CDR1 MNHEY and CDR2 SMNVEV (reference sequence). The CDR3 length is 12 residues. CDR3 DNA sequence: TGTGCCAGCAGCTCCGACAGACAAAAACTGTTTTTT. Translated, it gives CASSSDRQKLFF.

Here the CDR3 DNA reads TGCGCCAGCAGCTTGGGCGGGACTAGCGGGCACTACAATGAGCAGTTCTTC. This translates into CASSLGGTSGHYNEQFF. The rearrangement joins TRBV5-1 to TRBJ2-1, with TRBD2 matching over 12 bases. Germline CDR1 reads SGHRS; CDR2 reads YFSETQ. The CDR3 is 17 amino acids. Trimming took 0 bases from V and 3 from J; bases not matched to a gene: 4.

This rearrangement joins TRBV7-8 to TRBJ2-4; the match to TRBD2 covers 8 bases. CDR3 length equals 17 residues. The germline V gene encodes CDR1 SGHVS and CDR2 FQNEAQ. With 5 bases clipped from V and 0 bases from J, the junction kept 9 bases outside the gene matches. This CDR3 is CASSPGGGSLAKNIQYF. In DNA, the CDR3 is TGTGCCAGCAGCCCGGGGGGGGGATCCTTAGCCAAAAACATTCAGTACTTC.

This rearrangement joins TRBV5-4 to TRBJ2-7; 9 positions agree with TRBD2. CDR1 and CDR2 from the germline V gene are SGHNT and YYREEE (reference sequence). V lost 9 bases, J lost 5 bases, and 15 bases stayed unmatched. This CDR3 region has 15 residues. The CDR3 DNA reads TGTGCCACCCTGGATCCTAGCGGGGCCGGCAACGAGCAGTACTTC. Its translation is CATLDPSGAGNEQYF.

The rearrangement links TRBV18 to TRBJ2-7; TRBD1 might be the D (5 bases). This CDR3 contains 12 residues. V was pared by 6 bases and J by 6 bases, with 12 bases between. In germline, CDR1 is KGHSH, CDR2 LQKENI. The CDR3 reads CASSPDKSEQYF. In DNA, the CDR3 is TGTGCCAGCTCCCCGGACAAGTCCGAGCAGTACTTC.

The CDR3 sequence: CASSLVGGNQPQHF. The CDR3 DNA reads TGTGCCAGCAGCTTAGTAGGGGGCAATCAGCCCCAGCATTTT. The V gene is TRBV5-5, the J gene TRBJ1-5; D might be TRBD1 (5 bases). The V end lost 2 bases, the J end lost 2 bases, and 8 bases lay between the germline ends. The CDR3 contains 14 residues. Looked up from germline, CDR1 is SGHKS and CDR2 is YYEKEE (reference sequence). Complete variable domain (other parts from reference TRBV5-5 and TRBJ1-5): DAGVTQSPTHLIKTRGQQVTLRCSPISGHKSVSWYQQVLGQGPQFIFQYYEKEERGRGNFPDRFSARQFPNYSSELNVNALLLGDSALYLCASSLVGGNQPQHFGDGTRLSIL.

CDR3 in amino acids: CASSNQGGASGANVLTF. The CDR3 coding sequence is TGTGCCAGCAGCAATCAGGGTGGGGCCTCTGGGGCCAACGTCCTGACTTTC. The genes are TRBV2 and TRBJ2-6, with TRBD1 as a possible D gene (5 bases). V lost 6 bases and J 0 bases, leaving 15 bases between the germline ends. The length of the CDR3 is 17 residues. Germline V gene sequence: CDR1 SNHLY, CDR2 FYNNEI.

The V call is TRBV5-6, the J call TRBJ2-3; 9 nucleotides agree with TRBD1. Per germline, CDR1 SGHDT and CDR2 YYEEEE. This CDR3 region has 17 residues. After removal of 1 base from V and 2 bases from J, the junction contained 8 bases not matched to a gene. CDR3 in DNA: TGTGCCAGCAGCTTGATCAAGGGACAGGGATACACAGATACGCAGTATTTT. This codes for CASSLIKGQGYTDTQYF.